Listed here are 7 T cell receptor beta chains from one sample, sequenced in a study of naive and memory T cell subsets. Whole-study findings and limits: Possibly reflecting memory cells re-expressing CD45RA, a few larger clonotypes occurred in naive repertoires, especially CD8.

Antigen specificity for these receptors is unknown. An equimolar mix of two oligonucleotides served as the beta constant-region primer for TRBC1 and TRBC2. Four rounds of PCR amplified the ligated cDNA using nested alpha and beta constant-region primers plus SP2. From the UMI-ligation and nested PCR reads, TCRdb called clonotypes with MiXCR, one entry per CDR3 protein. The repertoire consists of over 110,000 distinct CDR3 sequences, with about 20% occurring once and the leading ten covering roughly 0.6%. Sequenced material: naive CD8+ T cells from blood. The receptors were gathered from a human donor in good health.

This clonotype has just a few counts. This chain links TRBV30 with TRBJ2-7; no reliable D call. Germline assignment: CDR1 GTSNPN and CDR2 SVGIG (reference sequence). Trimming took off 3 bases at V and 3 bases at J, with 12 bases between the two ends. The length of the CDR3 is 13 residues. CDR3 residues: CAWRGYIGYEQYF. CDR3 nucleotides: TGTGCCTGGAGGGGATATATAGGCTACGAGCAGTACTTC.

The chain recombines TRBV9 with TRBJ2-5; D call uncertain. Germline CDR1 and CDR2: SGDLS and YYNGEE. V lost 7 bases and J 4 bases, leaving 2 bases between the germline ends. This CDR3 is 9 amino acids long. The chain's CDR3 is CASGETQYF. In DNA, the CDR3 is TGTGCCAGCGGAGAGACCCAGTACTTC.

The chain links TRBV4-1 to TRBJ1-5; TRBD1 agrees at 10 bases. After removal of 0 bases from V and 7 bases from J, the junction contained 3 bases not matched to a gene. The CDR3 extends over 15 amino acids. Germline CDR1 reads MGHRA; CDR2 reads YSYEKL. CDR3 DNA: TGCGCCAGCAGCCAAGAGGGACAGGGGAGACAGCCCCAGCATTTT. Its protein product is CASSQEGQGRQPQHF.

This clonotype was counted a few times. The chain joins TRBV6-1 to TRBJ2-3, with 7 bases aligning to TRBD1. J was trimmed by 5 bases and V by 5 bases; bases with no gene match: 7. Germline-derived CDR1 and CDR2 are MNHNS and SASEGT. The CDR3 contains 14 residues. CDR3 in DNA: TGTGCCAGCAGTTCTTTTCAGGGGGTAGATACGCAGTATTTT. Its translation: CASSSFQGVDTQYF.

This clonotype was found a few times. The V call is TRBV25-1, the J call TRBJ2-5, with D perhaps TRBD1 (6 bases). The CDR3 length is 13 residues. Germline-derived CDR1 and CDR2 are MGHDK and SYGVNS. The ends were cut back, 10 bases at V and 5 bases at J, with 17 bases in the middle. CDR3 amino acids: CAIAAGELETQYF. Here the CDR3 DNA reads TGTGCCATCGCGGCAGGGGAGCTTGAGACCCAGTACTTC.

The table lists this clonotype with many counts. The rearrangement uses TRBV7-8 and TRBJ1-2, with TRBD1 matching 7 bases. CDR1 and CDR2 (germline): SGHVS, FQNEAQ. The CDR3 has 15 residues. The V and J ends lost 4 bases and 5 bases, in that order; junction bases with no gene match: 10. The CDR3 sequence: CASSSPFQGEYGYTF. The DNA for the CDR3 is TGTGCCAGCAGCTCCCCATTTCAGGGGGAATATGGCTACACCTTC.

A few counts support this clonotype. This chain connects TRBV4-1 to TRBJ2-1; TRBD2 is a possible D gene (5 bases). Germline V gene sequence: CDR1 MGHRA, CDR2 YSYEKL. The CDR3 spans 15 residues. Trimming shortened V by 3 bases and J by 8 bases, and 17 bases separated the two germline ends. In DNA, the CDR3 is TGCGCCAGCAGCCACCTACTAGGAGACGGGGATGAGCAGTTCTTC. Translating it yields CASSHLLGDGDEQFF.